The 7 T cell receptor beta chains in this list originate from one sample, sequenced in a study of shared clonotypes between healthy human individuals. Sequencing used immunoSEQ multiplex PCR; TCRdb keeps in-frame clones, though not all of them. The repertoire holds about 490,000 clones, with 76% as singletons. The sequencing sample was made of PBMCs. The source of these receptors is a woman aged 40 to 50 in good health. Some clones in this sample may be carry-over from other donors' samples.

The CDR3 region has the DNA TGTGCCAGCAGCTTGGGCCATGGCCAAGAGACCCAGTACTTC. This translates into CASSLGHGQETQYF. V is TRBV5-8 and J is TRBJ2-5, with D hard to call. Trimming removed 0 bases from V and 1 base from J, with 7 bases in between. CDR1 and CDR2 from the germline V gene are SGHTS and YDEGEE. This CDR3 has 14 residues.

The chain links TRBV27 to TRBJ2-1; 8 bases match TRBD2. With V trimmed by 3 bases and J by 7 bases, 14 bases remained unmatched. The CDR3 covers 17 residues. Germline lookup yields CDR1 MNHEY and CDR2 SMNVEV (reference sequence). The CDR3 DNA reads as TGTGCCAGCAGTTTGTCAATTAGCGGGGAGGTTGGAAATGAGCAGTTCTTC. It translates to CASSLSISGEVGNEQFF.

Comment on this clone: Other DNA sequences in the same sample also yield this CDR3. The CDR3 reads CSAPDSYEQYF. The CDR3 DNA is TGCAGTGCTCCCGACAGCTACGAGCAGTACTTC. The chain carries TRBV20-1 and TRBJ2-7; a possible D gene is TRBD1 (5 bases). The CDR3 totals 11 residues. V gave up 5 bases and J gave up 3 bases, with 8 bases separating them. Germline CDR1 is DFQATT and CDR2 is SNEGSKA (reference sequence).

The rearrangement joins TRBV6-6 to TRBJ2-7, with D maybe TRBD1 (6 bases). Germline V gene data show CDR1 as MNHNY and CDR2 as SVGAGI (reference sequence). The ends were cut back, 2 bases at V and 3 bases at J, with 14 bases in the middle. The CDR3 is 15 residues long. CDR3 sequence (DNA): TGTGCCAGCAGTTACGGGCAGGGGTTGAACTACGAGCAGTACTTC. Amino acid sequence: CASSYGQGLNYEQYF.

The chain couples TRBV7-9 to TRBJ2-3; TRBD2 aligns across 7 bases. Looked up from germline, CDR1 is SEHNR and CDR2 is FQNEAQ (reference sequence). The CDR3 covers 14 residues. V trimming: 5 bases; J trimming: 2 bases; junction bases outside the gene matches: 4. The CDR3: CASSPGDYTDTQYF. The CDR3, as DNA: TGTGCCAGCAGCCCCGGGGACTACACAGATACGCAGTATTTT.

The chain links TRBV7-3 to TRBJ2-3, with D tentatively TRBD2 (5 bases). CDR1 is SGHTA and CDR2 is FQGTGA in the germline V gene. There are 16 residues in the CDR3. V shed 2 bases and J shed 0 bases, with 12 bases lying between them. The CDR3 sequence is CASSLSAGTSTDTQYF. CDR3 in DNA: TGTGCCAGCAGCTTATCTGCGGGCACCAGCACAGATACGCAGTATTTT.

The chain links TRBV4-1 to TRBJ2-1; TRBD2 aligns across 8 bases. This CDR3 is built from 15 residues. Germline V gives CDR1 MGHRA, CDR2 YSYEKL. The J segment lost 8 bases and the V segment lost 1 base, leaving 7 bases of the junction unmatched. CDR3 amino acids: CASSQAEREIDEQFF. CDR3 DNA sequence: TGCGCCAGCAGCCAAGCCGAGCGGGAGATCGATGAGCAGTTCTTC.